One and the same sample provided the 24 T cell receptor beta chains below, sequenced in a study of blood T cells in healthy people across ages (dated by TCRdb to between 2014 and 2016). Library prep was done by 5' RACE. TCRdb lists the instrument as Illumina HiSeq 2500. The second PCR ran for about 7 to 11 cycles and used a J-beta primer mix along with a sample-barcoded 5' primer. TCRdb handled the public reads itself, with Q25 trimming in fastp and clone calling in MiXCR, and kept productive beta chains. Rows are combined by CDR3 protein, so each entry shows the most common genes and DNA. The sample profile shows about 680,000 distinct CDR3 sequences; approximately 50% of them were found once. The top ten clones comprise around a third of the sample. Source material: blood. These receptors were collected from a woman aged 55 to 70 in good health.

The gene calls are TRBV27 and TRBJ2-1; 10 bases are a match to TRBD2. The CDR3 loop spans 16 amino acids. The germline CDR1 and CDR2 sequences are MNHEY and SMNVEV (reference sequence). Trimming took 3 bases from V and 8 from J; bases not matched to a gene: 10. Here the CDR3 reads CASSFGPGTSVHEQFF. CDR3 bases: TGTGCCAGCAGTTTTGGCCCCGGGACTAGCGTTCATGAGCAGTTCTTC.

A word on this clonotype: The junction departs from the called germline gene at one end, perhaps through a read error. The CDR3, as DNA: TGTGCCAGCAGTGACTCGGAGGCCGGGGAGCTGTTTTTT. It translates to CASSDSEAGELFF. The genes are TRBV6-5 and TRBJ2-2; D might be TRBD2 (5 bases). CDR3 length: 13 amino acids. Germline assignment: CDR1 MNHEY and CDR2 SVGAGI.

The chain joins TRBV7-9 to TRBJ2-3, with 7 bases identical to TRBD1. The CDR3 has 16 amino acids. J was trimmed by 5 bases and V by 5 bases; bases with no gene match: 13. The germline V gene has CDR1 SEHNR and CDR2 FQNEAQ (reference sequence). CDR3 DNA: TGTGCCAGCAGCCCGTCCCTTGACAGGGTGCAAGATACGCAGTATTTT. Protein sequence: CASSPSLDRVQDTQYF.

This clonotype was found a few times. V usage is TRBV4-2 and J usage is TRBJ1-5; D is unresolved. The CDR3 is 14 amino acids. V lost 0 bases, J lost 1 base, and 4 bases lay in between. The germline CDR1 and CDR2 sequences are LGHNA and YNFKEQ. CDR3 in DNA: TGTGCCAGCAGCCAAGATGAGAGCAATCAGCCCCAGCATTTT. The encoded protein is CASSQDESNQPQHF.

The rearrangement joins TRBV20-1 to TRBJ2-1; 12 bases fit TRBD2. CDR1 and CDR2 from the germline V gene are DFQATT and SNEGSKA (reference sequence). V trimming: 8 bases; J trimming: 6 bases; junction bases outside the gene matches: 11. CDR3 size: 15 residues. As DNA, the CDR3 is TGCAGTTCCCTAGTCGCTAGCGGGAGGGTCAATGAGCAGTTCTTC. Translating it yields CSSLVASGRVNEQFF.

The chain uses TRBV20-1 and TRBJ1-5; unclear D gene. Trimming took off 4 bases at V and 0 bases at J, with 16 bases between the two ends. CDR3 length equals 16 residues. The germline gives CDR1 DFQATT, CDR2 SNEGSKA (reference sequence). The CDR3 is CSATQRPLNSNQPQHF. CDR3 nucleotides: TGCAGTGCTACACAGAGACCCCTAAATAGCAATCAGCCCCAGCATTTT.

The table lists this clonotype with a few counts. The J gene is TRBJ2-5, the V gene TRBV20-1, with 8 bases aligning to TRBD2. TRBJ2-7 matches the DNA end more closely, so the J call is doubtful. The length of the CDR3 is 15 residues. Germline V lookup: CDR1 DFQATT, CDR2 SNEGSKA (reference sequence). CDR3 in amino acids: CSARDRGGIVYEQYF. In nucleotides, the CDR3 is TGCAGTGCTAGAGATCGGGGGGGGATAGTCTACGAGCAGTACTTC.

This clonotype has ten or more counts. V and J are TRBV5-1 and TRBJ1-6, with no clear D. The CDR3 has 12 amino acids. Germline CDR1 SGHRS, CDR2 YFSETQ. Trimming took 5 bases from V and 7 from J, leaving 7 bases between them. The CDR3 loop reads CASRYENSPLHF. As DNA, the CDR3 is TGCGCCAGCAGATACGAGAATTCACCCCTCCACTTT.

The V call is TRBV28, the J call TRBJ2-7, with TRBD2 matching 9 bases. V shed 8 bases and J 1 base; nucleotides not matched to a gene: 6. The CDR3 loop spans 14 amino acids. The germline CDR1 and CDR2 sequences are MDHEN and SYDVKM. CDR3 nucleotides: TGTGCCAGCGCCACGGGACTAGCATCCTACGAGCAGTACTTC. Its protein product is CASATGLASYEQYF.

This chain connects TRBV4-3 to TRBJ2-1; D gene uncertain. V shed 3 bases and J shed 1 base, with 19 bases lying between them. From germline, CDR1 is LGHNA and CDR2 YSLEER. The CDR3 consists of 18 residues. CDR3 region: CASSQRAREVRSYNEQFF. In DNA form, the CDR3 reads TGCGCCAGCAGCCAGCGCGCTCGAGAGGTCCGTTCCTACAATGAGCAGTTCTTC.

This chain joins TRBV10-3 and TRBJ2-1, with 7 bases lining up with TRBD2. Germline V gene lookup returns CDR1 ENHRY and CDR2 SYGVKD. V trimming: 9 bases; J trimming: 0 bases; junction bases outside the gene matches: 2. CDR3 length: 13 residues. CDR3 region: CAITSDSYNEQFF. The CDR3 region has the DNA TGTGCCATAACTAGCGACTCCTACAATGAGCAGTTCTTC.

The rearrangement links TRBV7-3 to TRBJ1-4, with TRBD1 matching 7 bases. This CDR3 is built from 15 residues. Germline V gene sequence: CDR1 SGHTA, CDR2 FQGTGA. After removal of 0 bases from V and 7 bases from J, the junction contained 5 bases not matched to a gene. The CDR3 sequence is CASSLTGGGFEKLFF. The CDR3 bases are TGTGCCAGCAGCTTAACGGGAGGGGGCTTTGAAAAACTGTTTTTT.

The table lists this clonotype with a few counts. This sequence joins TRBV7-6 and TRBJ2-7, with 9 bases aligning to TRBD2. Germline CDR1 and CDR2: SGHVS and FNYEAQ. The CDR3 has 15 residues. J lost 2 bases, V lost 1 base, and 3 bases had no gene match. The CDR3 region is CASSLGLAATYEQYF. CDR3 bases: TGTGCCAGCAGCTTAGGACTAGCGGCTACCTACGAGCAGTACTTC.

The chain links TRBV20-1 to TRBJ2-7; 7 nucleotides match TRBD1. V gave up 6 bases and J gave up 3 bases; unmatched junction bases: 11. CDR1 DFQATT and CDR2 SNEGSKA come from the germline V gene (reference sequence). The CDR3 has 14 amino acids. The CDR3 spells CSAKPTGKGYEQYF. The DNA for the CDR3 is TGCAGTGCCAAACCGACAGGGAAGGGCTACGAGCAGTACTTC.

The chain is built from TRBV2 and TRBJ1-2, with 7 bases lining up with TRBD1. V gave up 2 bases and J gave up 6 bases; unmatched junction bases: 6. CDR3 length: 14 amino acids. The V gene's germline CDR1 is SNHLY and CDR2 FYNNEI. The CDR3 DNA is TGTGCCAGCAGTGAACAGGGGGGCCGGGATGGCTACACCTTC. Translation: CASSEQGGRDGYTF.

The chain employs TRBV20-1 and TRBJ1-2; 9 positions match TRBD1. From germline, CDR1 is DFQATT and CDR2 SNEGSKA (reference sequence). The CDR3 is 17 residues long. Losses at the gene ends were 2 bases for V and 6 bases for J; bases not matched to a gene: 16. The CDR3 is CSARPDVWDRERHGYTF. CDR3 nucleotides: TGCAGTGCTAGACCTGACGTCTGGGACAGGGAACGGCATGGCTACACCTTC.

This clonotype was observed a few times. The rearrangement links TRBV10-3 to TRBJ2-3; perhaps TRBD2 as D (6 bases). This CDR3 has 13 amino acids. CDR1 is ENHRY, CDR2 SYGVKD, per germline. V lost 10 bases and J lost 6, with 17 bases in between. CDR3 sequence reads: CASLSGPSDTQYF. DNA for the CDR3: TGTGCCAGCCTTAGCGGACCCTCCGATACGCAGTATTTT.

V and J are TRBV20-1 and TRBJ2-7; TRBD2 agrees at 7 bases. Trimming at V came to 3 bases and at J to 3 bases, leaving 2 bases not matched to a gene. Per germline, CDR1 DFQATT and CDR2 SNEGSKA (reference sequence). The CDR3 sequence is 12 residues long. The DNA of the CDR3 is TGCAGTGCTAGGCGGGAGAGCTACGAGCAGTACTTC. Encoded protein: CSARRESYEQYF.

The chain employs TRBV28 and TRBJ1-4, with no clear D. V was shortened by 6 bases and J by 7 bases, with 15 bases between the two germline ends. The CDR3 covers 14 residues. CDR1 MDHEN and CDR2 SYDVKM come from the germline V gene. CDR3 bases: TGTGCCAGCAGCCGTGACGGGGTTGGTGAAAAACTGTTTTTT. Its protein product is CASSRDGVGEKLFF.

The chain couples TRBV24-1 to TRBJ1-2; D gene ambiguous. V lost 7 bases and J lost 7, with 12 bases in between. The CDR3 is 12 amino acids. The germline gives CDR1 KGHDR, CDR2 SFDVKD. CDR3 nucleotide sequence: TGTGCCACCAGAGACCCCTCGGGTGGCTACACCTTC. It codes for CATRDPSGGYTF.

This clonotype occurred once. The chain links TRBV7-8 to TRBJ2-2; no firm D call. V lost 5 bases and J lost 4, with 14 bases in between. This CDR3 region has 15 residues. Germline assignment: CDR1 SGHVS and CDR2 FQNEAQ. Written as DNA, the CDR3 is TGTGCCAGCAGCCTTAGGGCAGTGGGCACCGGGGAGCTGTTTTTT. Protein: CASSLRAVGTGELFF. The full variable domain, its missing parts supplied by reference TRBV7-8 and TRBJ2-2, is GAGVSQSPRYKVAKRGQDVALRCDPISGHVSLFWYQQALGQGPEFLTYFQNEAQLDKSGLPSDRFFAERPEGSVSTLKIQRTQQEDSAVYLCASSLRAVGTGELFFGEGSRLTVL.

This clonotype was seen only a few times. The rearrangement joins TRBV7-3 to TRBJ2-1; D perhaps matches TRBD2 (6 bases). The CDR3 runs 15 residues. Trimming took off 5 bases at V and 8 bases at J, with 19 bases between the two ends. CDR1 is SGHTA, CDR2 FQGTGA, per germline. CDR3 residues: CASSLDYPTGHEQFF. The DNA for the CDR3 is TGTGCCAGCAGCCTGGACTATCCAACCGGCCATGAGCAGTTCTTC.

In this sample, this clonotype turned up a few times. The chain combines TRBV12-3 or TRBV12-4 with TRBJ1-6, with D tentatively TRBD1 (6 bases). V was clipped by 3 bases and J by 5 bases, with 14 bases between them. This CDR3 spans 16 amino acids. Here the CDR3 DNA reads TGTGCCAGCAGTTTTTCTGGGGGCGCCCATAATTCACCCCTCCACTTT. Protein: CASSFSGGAHNSPLHF.

The chain combines TRBV5-6 with TRBJ2-4; 9 bases line up with TRBD1. TRBJ2-7 explains the end of the DNA better; the J call may be wrong. Per germline, CDR1 SGHDT and CDR2 YYEEEE. The CDR3 has 18 residues. The CDR3 spells CASSSMLLSGTGIYEQYF. The CDR3 bases are TGTGCCAGCAGCTCCATGCTCCTGTCCGGGACAGGGATCTACGAGCAGTACTTC.